This TCR beta chain was recovered during a study of CD8+ T cells in alopecia areata. Study-wide context: Tofacitinib therapy took 6 to 18 months; 6 months off drug came after.

cDNA reverse transcribed from extracted RNA served as the sequencing template. Measured with immunoSEQ multiplex PCR; TCRdb has only the in-frame clones, and not every one. The table lists 130,000 or so clones, around 49% of them singletons. A FACSAria was used to sort CD4+ and CD8+ T cells. These cells came from PBMCs. Looked up from germline, CDR1 is MNHEY and CDR2 is SVGAGI. This CDR3 comprises 15 residues. Deletions cut 8 bases from V and 2 bases from J, with 15 bases between. The rearrangement joins TRBV6-5 to TRBJ2-2, with D unresolved. Here the sequenced sample was CD8+ T cells sorted from blood, taken at week 0. This receptor was taken from a human donor with alopecia areata. In nucleotides, the CDR3 is TGTGCCAGCGTAACCACCGCGGATAACACCGGGGAGCTGTTTTTT. Protein sequence: CASVTTADNTGELFF.